This entry is about one T cell receptor (beta chain). The data belong to a study of neoadjuvant anti-PD-1 for oral cavity cancer. Described time point: after neoadjuvant nivolumab, at surgical resection. V gave up 1 base and J gave up 1 base, with 2 bases separating them. This CDR3 is built from 13 residues. CDR1 is SGHNT and CDR2 is YENEEA in the germline V gene. Data came from immunoSEQ multiplex PCR; TCRdb stores just in-frame clones and leaves some out. The sample has roughly 14,000 clones; just under 70% are singletons. The sample here was PBMCs, taken after nivolumab (anti-PD-1) treatment. This clonotype was sampled from a person between 40 and 79 years old with oral cavity squamous cell carcinoma. The V call is TRBV11-3, the J call TRBJ2-1; no definite D call. CDR3 residues: CASSLGSYNEQFF. In DNA, the CDR3 is TGTGCCAGCAGCTTAGGATCCTACAATGAGCAGTTCTTC. Together with reference TRBV11-3 and TRBJ2-1, the CDR3 gives the full variable domain: EAGVVQSPRYKIIEKKQPVAFWCNPISGHNTLYWYLQNLGQGPELLIRYENEEAVDDSQLPKDRFSAERLKGVDSTLKIQPAELGDSAVYLCASSLGSYNEQFFGPGTRLTVL.